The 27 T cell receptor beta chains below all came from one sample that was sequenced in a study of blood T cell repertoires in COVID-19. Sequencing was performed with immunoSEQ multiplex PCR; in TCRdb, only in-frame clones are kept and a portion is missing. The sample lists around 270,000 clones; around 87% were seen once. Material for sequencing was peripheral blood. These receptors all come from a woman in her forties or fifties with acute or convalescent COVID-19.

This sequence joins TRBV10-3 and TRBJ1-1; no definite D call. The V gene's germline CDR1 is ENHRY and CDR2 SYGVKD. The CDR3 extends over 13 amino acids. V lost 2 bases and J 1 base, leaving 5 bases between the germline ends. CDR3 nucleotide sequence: TGTGCCATCAGTGAGGGCGGGAACACTGAAGCTTTCTTT. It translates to CAISEGGNTEAFF.

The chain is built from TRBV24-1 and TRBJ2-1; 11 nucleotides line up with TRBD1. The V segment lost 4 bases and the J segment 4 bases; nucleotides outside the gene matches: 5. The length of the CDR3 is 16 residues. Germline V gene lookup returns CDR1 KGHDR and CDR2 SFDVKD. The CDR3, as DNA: TGTGCCACCAGTGAAGGACAGGGGGCGTTATACAATGAGCAGTTCTTC. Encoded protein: CATSEGQGALYNEQFF.

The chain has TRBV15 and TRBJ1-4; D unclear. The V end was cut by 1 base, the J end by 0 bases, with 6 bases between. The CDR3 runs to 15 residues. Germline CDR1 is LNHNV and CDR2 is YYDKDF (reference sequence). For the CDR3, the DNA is TGTGCCACCAGCAGAGCTCCGGCAACTAATGAAAAACTGTTTTTT. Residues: CATSRAPATNEKLFF.

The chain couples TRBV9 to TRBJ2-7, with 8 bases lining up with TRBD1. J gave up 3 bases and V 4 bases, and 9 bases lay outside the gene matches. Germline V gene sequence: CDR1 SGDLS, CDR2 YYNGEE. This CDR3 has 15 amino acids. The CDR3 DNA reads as TGTGCCAGCAGCCCTCAGCAGGGGGCTAACTACGAGCAGTACTTC. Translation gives CASSPQQGANYEQYF.

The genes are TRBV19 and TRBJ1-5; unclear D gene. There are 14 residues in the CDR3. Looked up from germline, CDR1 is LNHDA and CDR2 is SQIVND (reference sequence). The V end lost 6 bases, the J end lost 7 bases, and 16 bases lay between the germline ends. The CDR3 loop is CASRTRGFRQPQHF. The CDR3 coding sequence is TGTGCCAGTAGGACTAGAGGTTTTAGGCAGCCCCAGCATTTT.

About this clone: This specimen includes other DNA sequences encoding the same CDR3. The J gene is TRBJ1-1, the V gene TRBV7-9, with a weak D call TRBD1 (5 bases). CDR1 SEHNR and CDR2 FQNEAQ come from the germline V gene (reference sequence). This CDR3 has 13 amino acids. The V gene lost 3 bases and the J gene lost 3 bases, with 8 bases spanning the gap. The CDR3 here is CASSLSRDTEAFF. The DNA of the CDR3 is TGTGCCAGCAGCTTGAGCAGGGACACTGAAGCTTTCTTT.

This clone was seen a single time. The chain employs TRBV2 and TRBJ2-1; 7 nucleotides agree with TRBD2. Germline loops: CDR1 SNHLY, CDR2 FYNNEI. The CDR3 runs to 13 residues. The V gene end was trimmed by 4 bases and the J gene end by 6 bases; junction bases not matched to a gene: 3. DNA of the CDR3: TGTGCCAGCAGTGTAGGGACTACCAATGAGCAGTTCTTC. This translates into CASSVGTTNEQFF.

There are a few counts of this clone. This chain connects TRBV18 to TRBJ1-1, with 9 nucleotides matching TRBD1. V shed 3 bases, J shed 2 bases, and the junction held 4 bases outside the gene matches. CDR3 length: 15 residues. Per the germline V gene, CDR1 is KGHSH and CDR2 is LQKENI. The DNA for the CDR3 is TGTGCCAGCTCACCCAGGGACAGGGTTAACACTGAAGCTTTCTTT. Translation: CASSPRDRVNTEAFF.

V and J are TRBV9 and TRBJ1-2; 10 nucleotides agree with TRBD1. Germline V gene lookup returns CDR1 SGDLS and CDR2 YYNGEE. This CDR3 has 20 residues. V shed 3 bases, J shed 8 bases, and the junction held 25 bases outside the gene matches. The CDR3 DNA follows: TGTGCCAGCAGCGGGGGTGGGAGGAAGGGGACAGGGGAGTTGTCTTACGGCTACACCTTC. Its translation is CASSGGGRKGTGELSYGYTF.

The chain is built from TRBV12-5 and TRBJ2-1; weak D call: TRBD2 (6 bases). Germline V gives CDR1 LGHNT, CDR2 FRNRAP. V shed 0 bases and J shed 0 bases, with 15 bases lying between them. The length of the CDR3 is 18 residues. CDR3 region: CASGLVVGLALSYNEQFF. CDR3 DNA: TGTGCTAGTGGTTTGGTAGTGGGGCTAGCGCTCTCCTACAATGAGCAGTTCTTC.

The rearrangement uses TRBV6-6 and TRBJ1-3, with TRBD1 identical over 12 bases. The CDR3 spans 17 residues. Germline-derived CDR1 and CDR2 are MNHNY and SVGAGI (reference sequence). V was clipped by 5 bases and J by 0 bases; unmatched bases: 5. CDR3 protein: CASSLRDRGLSGNTIYF. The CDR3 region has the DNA TGTGCCAGCAGTCTCCGGGACAGGGGGCTCTCTGGAAACACCATATATTTT.

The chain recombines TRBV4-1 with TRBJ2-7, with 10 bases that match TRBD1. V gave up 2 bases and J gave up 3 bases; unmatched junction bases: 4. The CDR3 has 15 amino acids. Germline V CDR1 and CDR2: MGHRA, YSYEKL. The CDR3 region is CASSQPGQGIYEQYF. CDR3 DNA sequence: TGCGCCAGCAGCCAACCGGGACAGGGGATCTACGAGCAGTACTTC.

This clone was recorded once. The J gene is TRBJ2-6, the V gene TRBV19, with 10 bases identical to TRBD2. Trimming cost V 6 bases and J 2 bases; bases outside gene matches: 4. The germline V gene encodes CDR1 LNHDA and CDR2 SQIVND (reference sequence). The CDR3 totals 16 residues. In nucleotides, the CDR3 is TGTGCCAGTAGCCCAGGACTAGCGGCTGGGGCCAACGTCCTGACTTTC. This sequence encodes CASSPGLAAGANVLTF.

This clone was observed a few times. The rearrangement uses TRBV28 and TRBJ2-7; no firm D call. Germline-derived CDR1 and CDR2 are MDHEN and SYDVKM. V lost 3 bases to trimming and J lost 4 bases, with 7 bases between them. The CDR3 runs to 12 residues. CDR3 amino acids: CASSFQIYEQYF. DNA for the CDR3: TGTGCCAGCAGTTTCCAGATATACGAGCAGTACTTC.

This chain's CDR3 is CSVAMDRATEAFF. As DNA, the CDR3 is TGCAGCGTTGCGATGGACAGGGCCACTGAAGCTTTCTTT. The genes are TRBV29-1 and TRBJ1-1, with TRBD1 matching 8 bases. V dropped 4 bases and J dropped 4; count of bases not matched to a gene: 5. The CDR3 runs 13 residues. Germline CDR1 and CDR2: SQVTM and ANQGSEA.

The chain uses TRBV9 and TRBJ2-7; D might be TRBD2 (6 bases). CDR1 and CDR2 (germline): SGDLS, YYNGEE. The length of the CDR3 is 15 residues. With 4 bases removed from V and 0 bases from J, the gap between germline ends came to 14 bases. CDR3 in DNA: TGTGCCAGCAGCTCCCCCGGGAGAGGCTCCTACGAGCAGTACTTC. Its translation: CASSSPGRGSYEQYF.

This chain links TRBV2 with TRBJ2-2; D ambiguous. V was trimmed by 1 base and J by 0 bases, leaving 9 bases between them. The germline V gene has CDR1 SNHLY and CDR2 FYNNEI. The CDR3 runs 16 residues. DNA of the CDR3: TGTGCCAGCAGTGAAGAGCACCTCGCGAACACCGGGGAGCTGTTTTTT. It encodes CASSEEHLANTGELFF.

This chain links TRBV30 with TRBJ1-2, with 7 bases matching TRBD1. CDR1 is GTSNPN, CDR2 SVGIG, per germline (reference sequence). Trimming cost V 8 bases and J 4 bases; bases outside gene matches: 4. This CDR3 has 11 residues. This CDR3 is CAGGTAYGYTF. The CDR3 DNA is TGTGCCGGTGGGACAGCCTATGGCTACACCTTC.

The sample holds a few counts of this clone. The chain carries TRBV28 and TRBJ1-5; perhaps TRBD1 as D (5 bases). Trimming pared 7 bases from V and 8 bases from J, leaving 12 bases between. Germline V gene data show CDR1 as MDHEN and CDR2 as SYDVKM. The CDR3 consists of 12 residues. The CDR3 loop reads CASKMGGEPQHF. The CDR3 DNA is TGTGCCAGCAAAATGGGGGGAGAGCCCCAGCATTTT.

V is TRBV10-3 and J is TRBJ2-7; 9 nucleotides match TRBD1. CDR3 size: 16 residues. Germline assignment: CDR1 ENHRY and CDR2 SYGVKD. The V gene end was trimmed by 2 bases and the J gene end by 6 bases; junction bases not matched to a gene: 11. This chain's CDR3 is CAISERDRDSYFEQYF. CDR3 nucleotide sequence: TGTGCCATCAGTGAGAGGGACAGGGACAGCTATTTCGAGCAGTACTTC.

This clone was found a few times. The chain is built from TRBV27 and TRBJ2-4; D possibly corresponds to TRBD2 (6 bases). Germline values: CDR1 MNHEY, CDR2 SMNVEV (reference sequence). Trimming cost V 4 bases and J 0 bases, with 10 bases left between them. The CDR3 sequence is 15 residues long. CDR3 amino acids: CASSYGGTAKNIQYF. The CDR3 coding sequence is TGTGCCAGCAGTTACGGAGGGACAGCCAAAAACATTCAGTACTTC.

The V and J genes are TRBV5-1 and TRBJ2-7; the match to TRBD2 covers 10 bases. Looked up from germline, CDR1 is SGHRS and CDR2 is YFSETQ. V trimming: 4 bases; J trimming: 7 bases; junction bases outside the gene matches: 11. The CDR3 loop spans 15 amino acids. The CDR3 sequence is CASSIWTSGTREQYF. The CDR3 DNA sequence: TGCGCCAGCAGCATATGGACTAGCGGTACAAGGGAGCAGTACTTC.

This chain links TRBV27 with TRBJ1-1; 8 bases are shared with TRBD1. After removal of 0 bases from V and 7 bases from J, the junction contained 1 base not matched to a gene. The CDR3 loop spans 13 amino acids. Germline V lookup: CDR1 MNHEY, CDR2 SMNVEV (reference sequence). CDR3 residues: CASSLSGTGEAFF. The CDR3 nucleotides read TGTGCCAGCAGTTTATCCGGGACAGGTGAAGCTTTCTTT.

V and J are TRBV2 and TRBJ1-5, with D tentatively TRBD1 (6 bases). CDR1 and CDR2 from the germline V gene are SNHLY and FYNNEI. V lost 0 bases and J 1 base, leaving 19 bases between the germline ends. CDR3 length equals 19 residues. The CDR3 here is CASSEALGGRGRSNQPQHF. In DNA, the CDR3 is TGTGCCAGCAGTGAAGCGCTTGGGGGCAGAGGAAGGAGCAATCAGCCCCAGCATTTT. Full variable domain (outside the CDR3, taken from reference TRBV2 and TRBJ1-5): EPEVTQTPSHQVTQMGQEVILRCVPISNHLYFYWYRQILGQKVEFLVSFYNNEISEKSEIFDDQFSVERPDGSNFTLKIRSTKLEDSAMYFCASSEALGGRGRSNQPQHFGDGTRLSIL.

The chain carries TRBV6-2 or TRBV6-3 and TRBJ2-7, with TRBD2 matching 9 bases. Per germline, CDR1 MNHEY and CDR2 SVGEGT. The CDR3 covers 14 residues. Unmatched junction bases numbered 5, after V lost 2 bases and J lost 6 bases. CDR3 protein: CASSYRGRAPEQYF. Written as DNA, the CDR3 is TGTGCCAGCAGTTACCGCGGGAGGGCCCCCGAGCAGTACTTC.

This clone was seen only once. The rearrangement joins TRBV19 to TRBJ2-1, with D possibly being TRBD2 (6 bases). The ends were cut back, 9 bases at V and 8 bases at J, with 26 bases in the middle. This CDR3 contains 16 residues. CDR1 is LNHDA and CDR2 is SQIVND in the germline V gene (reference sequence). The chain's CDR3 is CASTLEGGLSFDEQFF. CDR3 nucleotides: TGTGCCAGCACGCTGGAGGGAGGTTTGAGTTTCGATGAGCAGTTCTTC. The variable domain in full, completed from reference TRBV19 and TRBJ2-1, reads DGGITQSPKYLFRKEGQNVTLSCEQNLNHDAMYWYRQDPGQGLRLIYYSQIVNDFQKGDIAEGYSVSREKKESFPLTVTSAQKNPTAFYLCASTLEGGLSFDEQFFGPGTRLTVL.

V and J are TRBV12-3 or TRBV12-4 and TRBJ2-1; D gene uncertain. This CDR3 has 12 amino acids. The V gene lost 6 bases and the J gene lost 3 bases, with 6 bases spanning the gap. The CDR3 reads CASRSVYNEQFF. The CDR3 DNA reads TGTGCCAGCAGGTCGGTCTACAATGAGCAGTTCTTC.